This is a list of T cell receptor beta chains from one sample in a study of T cells in Graves' hyperthyroidism and ophthalmopathy. Each CDR3 protein gets one entry after TCRdb re-called the multiplex PCR reads with MiXCR. The table shows approximately 590,000 distinct CDR3 sequences, with approximately 14% occurring only once. The sequenced sample consisted of blood. These TCRs come from a woman in her thirties with Graves' hyperthyroidism. Each CDR3 is given with its conserved first and last residue. The order of the fields is V gene, D gene, J gene, clone size, CDR3 DNA, CDR3 protein. A D gene is named only where the DNA matches it firmly. The size of a clone is reported for some rows only, either as once, few or many, or as a class for expanded clones.

v_gene: TRBV2
d_gene: NA
j_gene: TRBJ1-5
abundance: many
CDR3nt: TGTGCCAGCAGTGAACTGAGGAAAGTCCCGTCCTTAGGCAATCAGCCCCAGCATTTT
CDR3aa: CASSELRKVPSLGNQPQHF

v_gene: TRBV10-3
d_gene: TRBD1
j_gene: TRBJ2-7
abundance: NA
CDR3nt: TGTGCCATCTTAGAGGGGGCGCAGTACGAGCAGTACTTC
CDR3aa: CAILEGAQYEQYF

v_gene: TRBV2
d_gene: NA
j_gene: TRBJ1-5
abundance: many
CDR3nt: TGTGCCAGCAGTTCCGGAGGGGGGGTTGATCAGCCCCAGCATTTT
CDR3aa: CASSSGGGVDQPQHF

v_gene: TRBV20-1
d_gene: NA
j_gene: TRBJ1-1
abundance: few
CDR3nt: TGCAGTGCTAGAGATTACAGCCACCGGAACACTGAAGCTTTCTTT
CDR3aa: CSARDYSHRNTEAFF

v_gene: TRBV12-5
d_gene: TRBD1
j_gene: TRBJ1-2
abundance: many
CDR3nt: TGTGCTAGTGGTTTGGTACCTCCGCAGACAGGGGGTTATGGCTACACCTTC
CDR3aa: CASGLVPPQTGGYGYTF

v_gene: TRBV5-6
d_gene: TRBD2
j_gene: TRBJ2-2
abundance: few
CDR3nt: TGTGCCAGCAGCTTGGATCTAGCGGGAGGGTCGAACACCGGGGAGCTGTTTTTT
CDR3aa: CASSLDLAGGSNTGELFF

v_gene: TRBV27
d_gene: NA
j_gene: TRBJ2-7
abundance: few
CDR3nt: TGTGCCAGCAGTGTCGTAGGACGAGCCTTTTACGAGCAGTACTTC
CDR3aa: CASSVVGRAFYEQYF

v_gene: TRBV11-2
d_gene: NA
j_gene: TRBJ1-1
abundance: many
CDR3nt: TGTGCCAGCAGCTTAGGTCGGGGGGGGACCCCTCGTCTCGAAGCTTTCTTT
CDR3aa: CASSLGRGGTPRLEAFF

v_gene: TRBV12-5
d_gene: NA
j_gene: TRBJ2-2
abundance: NA
CDR3nt: TGTGCTAGTGGTTTGGTCCCTAAGGACGGGGAGCTGTTTTTT
CDR3aa: CASGLVPKDGELFF

v_gene: TRBV24-1
d_gene: NA
j_gene: TRBJ2-2
abundance: few
CDR3nt: TGTGCCACCAGTGACCCCGACTGGGGGTCCGGGGAGCTGTTTTTT
CDR3aa: CATSDPDWGSGELFF

v_gene: TRBV2
d_gene: NA
j_gene: TRBJ2-4
abundance: NA
CDR3nt: TGTGCCAGCAGTCCGGACAGTTTAGCCAAAAACATTCAGTACTTC
CDR3aa: CASSPDSLAKNIQYF

v_gene: TRBV12-3/TRBV12-4
d_gene: NA
j_gene: TRBJ2-7
abundance: many
CDR3nt: TGTGCCAGCAGCCCGACACAGTACGAGCAGTACTTC
CDR3aa: CASSPTQYEQYF

v_gene: TRBV5-1
d_gene: TRBD1
j_gene: TRBJ1-2
abundance: many
CDR3nt: TGCGCCAGCAGCCCGGGGACAGGGGTCTATGGCTACACCTTC
CDR3aa: CASSPGTGVYGYTF

v_gene: TRBV9
d_gene: TRBD1
j_gene: TRBJ2-1
abundance: NA
CDR3nt: TGTGCCAGCAGCGTACGAGGGGGAACAGGGGTGTCCTACAATGAGCAGTTCTTC
CDR3aa: CASSVRGGTGVSYNEQFF

v_gene: TRBV5-1
d_gene: NA
j_gene: TRBJ2-6
abundance: few
CDR3nt: TGCGCCAGCAGCTTAGAGGCCTCTGAGGCCAACGTCCTGACTTTC
CDR3aa: CASSLEASEANVLTF

v_gene: TRBV7-2
d_gene: TRBD2
j_gene: TRBJ2-1
abundance: many
CDR3nt: TGTGCCAGCAGCTTCGCGGGAGGGCGGCTTGATGAGCAGTTCTTC
CDR3aa: CASSFAGGRLDEQFF

v_gene: TRBV20-1
d_gene: NA
j_gene: TRBJ2-7
abundance: NA
CDR3nt: TGCAGTGCTAGAGATCTGGGGCTACAGGGCGACTCCTACGAGCAGTACTTC
CDR3aa: CSARDLGLQGDSYEQYF

v_gene: TRBV30
d_gene: NA
j_gene: TRBJ2-6
abundance: few
CDR3nt: TGTGCCTGGAGTGTACGCGTTGGTGGGGCCAACGTCCTGACTTTC
CDR3aa: CAWSVRVGGANVLTF

v_gene: TRBV12-3/TRBV12-4
d_gene: TRBD2
j_gene: TRBJ2-3
abundance: many
CDR3nt: TGTGCCAGCAGTTCGGCGACATGGACTAGCGGGAGTTTTTCCACAGATACGCAGTATTTT
CDR3aa: CASSSATWTSGSFSTDTQYF

v_gene: TRBV28
d_gene: TRBD1
j_gene: TRBJ1-2
abundance: few
CDR3nt: TGTGCCAGCACTTTCACGGGGACAGGGGCGACGACCCTACCGACAAACTATGGCTACACCTTC
CDR3aa: CASTFTGTGATTLPTNYGYTF

v_gene: TRBV25-1
d_gene: NA
j_gene: TRBJ2-5
abundance: few
CDR3nt: TGTGCCAGCAGTGACCGTACCAGGGGAGGCCAAGAGACCCAGTACTTC
CDR3aa: CASSDRTRGGQETQYF

v_gene: TRBV28
d_gene: NA
j_gene: TRBJ2-3
abundance: many
CDR3nt: TGTGCCAGCAGTTTCCGCCGACTTGGGGGTGTAGATACGCAGTATTTT
CDR3aa: CASSFRRLGGVDTQYF

v_gene: TRBV9
d_gene: NA
j_gene: TRBJ2-7
abundance: NA
CDR3nt: TGTGCCAGCAGTTCCTCGGGCGGGGAGTCCTACGAGCAGTACTTC
CDR3aa: CASSSSGGESYEQYF

v_gene: TRBV24-1
d_gene: TRBD2
j_gene: TRBJ2-1
abundance: few
CDR3nt: TGTGCCACCAGTGAACCGGGAGGGCCTTACAATGAGCAGTTCTTC
CDR3aa: CATSEPGGPYNEQFF

v_gene: TRBV14
d_gene: NA
j_gene: TRBJ1-2
abundance: NA
CDR3nt: TGTGCCAGCAGCCGCCACGCCTGGGACACTGCTAACTATGGCTACACCTTC
CDR3aa: CASSRHAWDTANYGYTF

v_gene: TRBV20-1
d_gene: TRBD2
j_gene: TRBJ2-1
abundance: many
CDR3nt: TGCAGTGCTAGAGAGACTAGCGGGTTAGGAGATGAGCAGTTCTTC
CDR3aa: CSARETSGLGDEQFF

v_gene: TRBV12-3/TRBV12-4
d_gene: TRBD2
j_gene: TRBJ2-1
abundance: many
CDR3nt: TGTGCCAGCAGAGCGGGGGACTCCTACAATGAGCAGTTCTTC
CDR3aa: CASRAGDSYNEQFF

v_gene: TRBV11-1
d_gene: TRBD2
j_gene: TRBJ2-2
abundance: once
CDR3nt: TGTGCCAGCAGCGCGGGACTAGCGGGAGTGATCGGGGAGCTGTTTTTT
CDR3aa: CASSAGLAGVIGELFF

v_gene: TRBV20-1
d_gene: NA
j_gene: TRBJ2-1
abundance: many
CDR3nt: TGCAGTGCTCAGAGTGTCCAGGGGACCGTCCCTTATGAGCAGTTCTTC
CDR3aa: CSAQSVQGTVPYEQFF

v_gene: TRBV4-1
d_gene: NA
j_gene: TRBJ1-5
abundance: NA
CDR3nt: TGCGCCAGCAGCCAAGTCGCGGGATTCAATCAGCCCCAGCATTTT
CDR3aa: CASSQVAGFNQPQHF

v_gene: TRBV3-1
d_gene: NA
j_gene: TRBJ2-1
abundance: many
CDR3nt: TGTGCCAGCAGCCAAGAAGGACAGCCGTTCAATGAGCAGTTCTTC
CDR3aa: CASSQEGQPFNEQFF

v_gene: TRBV7-9
d_gene: TRBD1
j_gene: TRBJ1-2
abundance: NA
CDR3nt: TGTGCCAGCAGCTCAGGACAGGGCGGTTATGGCTACACCTTC
CDR3aa: CASSSGQGGYGYTF

v_gene: TRBV2
d_gene: NA
j_gene: TRBJ2-1
abundance: few
CDR3nt: TGTGTCAGCGAGGAGACATATACTTACAATGAGCAGTTCTTC
CDR3aa: CVSEETYTYNEQFF

v_gene: TRBV15
d_gene: NA
j_gene: TRBJ1-2
abundance: few
CDR3nt: TGTGCCACCAGCAGAGCAGAAAACTATGGCTACACCTTC
CDR3aa: CATSRAENYGYTF

v_gene: TRBV9
d_gene: TRBD2
j_gene: TRBJ2-2
abundance: few
CDR3nt: TGTGCCAGTGGACTAGCGGGAGTCACCGGGGAGCTGTTTTTT
CDR3aa: CASGLAGVTGELFF

v_gene: TRBV20-1
d_gene: TRBD2
j_gene: TRBJ2-3
abundance: NA
CDR3nt: TGCAGTGCCCCGGAACTAGCGGGAGGGCCAAATACGCAGTATTTT
CDR3aa: CSAPELAGGPNTQYF